What follows are 20 T cell receptor beta chains derived from one specimen sequenced in a study of graft-versus-host responses after intestinal transplantation. The antigens these receptors bind are not known. Sequencing was performed with immunoSEQ multiplex PCR; in TCRdb, only in-frame clones are kept and a portion is missing. The repertoire holds approximately 63,000 clones, with around 93% as singletons. The sample consisted of unstimulated CD4+ T cells sorted from spleen or lymph node cells, taken before transplant. These receptors all stem from a human donor who was the organ donor for an intestinal transplant.

The V gene is TRBV4-3, the J gene TRBJ2-7, with 8 bases identical to TRBD1. The germline CDR1 and CDR2 sequences are LGHNA and YSLEER. The J segment lost 4 bases and the V segment lost 0 bases, leaving 14 bases of the junction unmatched. CDR3 length equals 18 residues. CDR3 nucleotide sequence: TGCGCCAGCAGCCAAGATTCAGGGGGCGGAGTCAGATCATACGAGCAGTACTTC. Translating gives CASSQDSGGGVRSYEQYF.

The V gene is TRBV25-1, the J gene TRBJ1-1, with D hard to call. Deletions cut 6 bases from V and 0 bases from J, with 14 bases between. The CDR3 spans 15 residues. CDR1 MGHDK and CDR2 SYGVNS come from the germline V gene. CDR3 residues: CASSRYGSMNTEAFF. The DNA of the CDR3 is TGTGCCAGCAGCAGGTATGGGAGCATGAACACTGAAGCTTTCTTT.

The chain has TRBV18 and TRBJ2-1; weak D call: TRBD1 (6 bases). Germline CDR1 reads KGHSH; CDR2 reads LQKENI. Between the trimmed V and J ends, which lost 3 bases and 4 bases, there was a span of 13 bases. The CDR3 extends over 15 amino acids. CDR3 bases: TGTGCCAGCTCACCCGGGACAAGCGCTTACAATGAGCAGTTCTTC. Translating it yields CASSPGTSAYNEQFF.

The chain couples TRBV7-8 to TRBJ1-6, with 7 nucleotides matching TRBD1. The CDR3 totals 17 residues. Trimming at V came to 8 bases and at J to 8 bases, leaving 18 bases not matched to a gene. Germline-derived CDR1 and CDR2 are SGHVS and FQNEAQ. CDR3 sequence: CASARFRQGDLHSPLHF. The CDR3 DNA reads TGTGCCAGCGCCCGATTCCGACAGGGAGATCTACATTCACCCCTCCACTTT.

V gene TRBV19 combines with J gene TRBJ2-4, with a weak D call TRBD2 (6 bases). Between the trimmed V and J ends, which lost 7 bases and 3 bases, there was a span of 19 bases. This CDR3 is built from 16 residues. CDR1 is LNHDA, CDR2 SQIVND, per germline (reference sequence). DNA for the CDR3: TGTGCCAGTACCCGAAACCTAGCGATTGGCAAAAACATTCAGTACTTC. Amino acids: CASTRNLAIGKNIQYF.

The rearrangement links TRBV19 to TRBJ1-5, with TRBD1 matching 7 bases. J gave up 0 bases and V 7 bases, and 27 bases lay outside the gene matches. This CDR3 is 22 amino acids long. Germline-derived CDR1 and CDR2 are LNHDA and SQIVND (reference sequence). The CDR3 DNA is TGTGCCAGTACAAAGACAGGGAATAAAAATAGCCTAATGCGCTATAGCAATCAGCCCCAGCATTTT. Amino acids: CASTKTGNKNSLMRYSNQPQHF.

The V gene is TRBV12-5, the J gene TRBJ1-2, with TRBD1 matching 10 bases. The CDR3 sequence is 15 residues long. The junction had 8 bases not matched to a gene; V was cut back by 6 bases and J by 4 bases. Germline V gene sequence: CDR1 LGHNT, CDR2 FRNRAP. The CDR3 DNA follows: TGTGCTAGTGGCCTCGGACAGGGGGTAACCTATGGCTACACCTTC. The encoded protein is CASGLGQGVTYGYTF.

This sequence joins TRBV11-3 and TRBJ1-2; D remains ambiguous. Between the trimmed V and J ends, which lost 5 bases and 2 bases, there was a span of 9 bases. This CDR3 has 13 residues. Germline V CDR1 and CDR2: SGHNT, YENEEA. As DNA, the CDR3 is TGTGCCAGCAGCAACGACAAAAACTATGGCTACACCTTC. This gives the protein CASSNDKNYGYTF.

This rearrangement joins TRBV4-2 to TRBJ2-3; 10 nucleotides line up with TRBD2. Germline V gene lookup returns CDR1 LGHNA and CDR2 YNFKEQ. J gave up 0 bases and V 0 bases, and 0 bases lay outside the gene matches. CDR3 length: 16 amino acids. The CDR3 region has the DNA TGTGCCAGCAGCCAAGAACTAGCGGGAAGCACAGATACGCAGTATTTT. It translates to CASSQELAGSTDTQYF.

This clone has a single count. This chain joins TRBV7-2 and TRBJ2-7; 8 nucleotides line up with TRBD1. V lost 2 bases, J lost 0 bases, and 0 bases stayed unmatched. This CDR3 is 14 amino acids long. Germline V gene lookup returns CDR1 SGHTA and CDR2 FQGNSA. CDR3: CASSLTGGSYEQYF. The CDR3 coding sequence is TGTGCCAGCAGCTTAACAGGGGGCTCCTACGAGCAGTACTTC. Together with reference TRBV7-2 and TRBJ2-7, the CDR3 gives the full variable domain: GAGVSQSPSNKVTEKGKDVELRCDPISGHTALYWYRQSLGQGLEFLIYFQGNSAPDKSGLPSDRFSAERTGGSVSTLTIQRTQQEDSAVYLCASSLTGGSYEQYFGPGTRLTVT.

This chain uses TRBV30 with TRBJ2-3; 13 bases are a match to TRBD2. With V trimmed by 0 bases and J by 0 bases, 12 bases remained unmatched. The CDR3 spans 20 residues. Germline V gives CDR1 GTSNPN, CDR2 SVGIG (reference sequence). CDR3 coding DNA: TGTGCCTGGAGTGTACCAGTACTAGCGGGGGGGAGACCTAGCACAGATACGCAGTATTTT. Translated, it gives CAWSVPVLAGGRPSTDTQYF.

The chain carries TRBV5-4 and TRBJ2-3; perhaps TRBD1 as D (7 bases). Germline CDR1 reads SGHNT; CDR2 reads YYREEE (reference sequence). The CDR3 runs to 14 residues. Trimming removed 10 bases at V and 4 bases at J, with 19 bases between. The CDR3 nucleotides are TGTGCCTACACCCCTGGAGGGGGCTCAGATACGCAGTATTTT. This sequence encodes CAYTPGGGSDTQYF.

The rearrangement links TRBV4-3 to TRBJ2-7; 10 bases align to TRBD2. V lost 0 bases, J lost 3 bases, and 8 bases stayed unmatched. The CDR3 spans 17 residues. The germline V gene encodes CDR1 LGHNA and CDR2 YSLEER. The DNA for the CDR3 is TGCGCCAGCAGCCAAGATCGGGAGCGGGGGGGCGGCTACGAGCAGTACTTC. Translating it yields CASSQDRERGGGYEQYF.

This chain joins TRBV7-2 and TRBJ2-5, with 7 bases identical to TRBD2. Germline CDR1 reads SGHTA; CDR2 reads FQGNSA. The CDR3 has 17 amino acids. J was trimmed by 5 bases and V by 1 base; bases with no gene match: 13. CDR3 DNA sequence: TGTGCCAGCAGCTTAGGAGGCGGGCTAGCGGCCCGGGAGACCCAGTACTTC. This translates into CASSLGGGLAARETQYF.

The chain carries TRBV7-8 and TRBJ2-2; D call uncertain. This CDR3 has 13 amino acids. Germline CDR1 SGHVS, CDR2 FQNEAQ. V lost 5 bases, J lost 6 bases, and 10 bases lay in between. The CDR3 region has the DNA TGTGCCAGCAGCCTTTCGACGGCCGGGGAGCTGTTTTTT. Protein product: CASSLSTAGELFF.

The CDR3 loop is CASSLADSLGGYTF. DNA of the CDR3: TGTGCCAGCAGCTTAGCGGACAGCCTCGGGGGCTACACCTTC. The chain employs TRBV7-2 and TRBJ1-2; D is possibly TRBD1 (6 bases). In germline, CDR1 is SGHTA, CDR2 FQGNSA. V shed 0 bases and J shed 8 bases, with 13 bases lying between them. The CDR3 loop spans 14 amino acids.

The V and J genes are TRBV11-2 and TRBJ1-2; D remains unclear. Germline lookup yields CDR1 SGHAT and CDR2 FQNNGV. This CDR3 is 13 amino acids long. The V end was cut by 1 base, the J end by 8 bases, with 11 bases between. This CDR3 is CASSLGRVEGYTF. For the CDR3, the DNA is TGTGCCAGCAGCTTAGGAAGGGTAGAGGGCTACACCTTC.

The genes are TRBV14 and TRBJ2-2, with a weak D call TRBD2 (7 bases). From germline, CDR1 is SGHDN and CDR2 FVKESK. This CDR3 is 17 amino acids long. The ends were cut back, 4 bases at V and 2 bases at J, with 17 bases in the middle. The CDR3 spells CASSPSGGGSNTGELFF. DNA for the CDR3: TGTGCCAGCAGCCCCAGTGGGGGGGGCTCTAACACCGGGGAGCTGTTTTTT. Complete variable domain (other parts from reference TRBV14 and TRBJ2-2): EAGVTQFPSHSVIEKGQTVTLRCDPISGHDNLYWYRRVMGKEIKFLLHFVKESKQDESGMPNNRFLAERTGGTYSTLKVQPAELEDSGVYFCASSPSGGGSNTGELFFGEGSRLTVL.

Comments on this clone: The sample contains more than one DNA sequence encoding this CDR3. V and J are TRBV18 and TRBJ1-2; TRBD1 matches at 7 bases. The germline V gene has CDR1 KGHSH and CDR2 LQKENI. V shed 1 base and J 4 bases; nucleotides not matched to a gene: 9. The CDR3 covers 16 residues. CDR3 in DNA: TGTGCCAGCTCACCACAGGGCCCCGGGACAGTCTATGGCTACACCTTC. Encoded protein: CASSPQGPGTVYGYTF. The whole variable domain, filled in from reference TRBV18 and TRBJ1-2, reads NAGVMQNPRHLVRRRGQEARLRCSPMKGHSHVYWYRQLPEEGLKFMVYLQKENIIDESGMPKERFSAEFPKEGPSILRIQQVVRGDSAAYFCASSPQGPGTVYGYTFGSGTRLTVV.

This clone came up a few times. The chain recombines TRBV5-3 with TRBJ2-3; D could derive from TRBD1 or TRBD2 (6 bases each). TRBV5-3 falls under the ORF class, with uncertain function. This CDR3 contains 17 residues. Trimming pared 4 bases from V and 3 bases from J, leaving 21 bases between. CDR3 loop: CARSPSIFGGRTDTQYF. CDR3 coding DNA: TGTGCCAGAAGCCCCTCTATTTTTGGGGGGCGGACAGATACGCAGTATTTT.